One and the same sample provided the 8 T cell receptor beta chains below, sequenced in a study of spatial heterogeneity in lung cancer. Regarding time point: blood at routine non-recurrence follow-up after resection. From the 5' RACE reads, TCRdb called clonotypes with MiXCR, one entry per CDR3 protein. The sample lists 40,000 to 45,000 distinct CDR3 sequences, 20% to 25% seen once, with under 8% in the top ten. The sample here was PBMCs, taken at follow-up. The receptors derive from a female donor with early-stage non-small cell lung cancer.

The chain links TRBV25-1 to TRBJ2-7; TRBD1 matches at 7 bases. The CDR3 is made up of 13 amino acids. Germline V gene lookup returns CDR1 MGHDK and CDR2 SYGVNS. V shed 5 bases and J 1 base; nucleotides not matched to a gene: 2. The CDR3 bases are TGTGCCAGCAGTCGGACAGGTTCCTACGAGCAGTACGTC. Translation gives CASSRTGSYEQYV.

The V gene is TRBV5-1, the J gene TRBJ2-1; no clear D gene. The germline V gene encodes CDR1 SGHRS and CDR2 YFSETQ. The CDR3 totals 13 residues. V lost 1 base to trimming and J lost 9 bases, with 11 bases between them. CDR3 loop: CASSLSRNIEQFF. In DNA form, the CDR3 reads TGCGCCAGCAGCTTGTCCCGGAACATTGAGCAGTTCTTC.

V is TRBV14 and J is TRBJ2-2; 8 bases align to TRBD1. Trimming took 2 bases from V and 5 from J; bases not matched to a gene: 4. This CDR3 comprises 15 residues. From germline, CDR1 is SGHDN and CDR2 FVKESK. CDR3: CASSQRTGKTGELFF. In DNA form, the CDR3 reads TGTGCCAGCAGCCAAAGGACAGGGAAGACCGGGGAGCTGTTTTTT. Together with reference TRBV14 and TRBJ2-2, the CDR3 gives the full variable domain: EAGVTQFPSHSVIEKGQTVTLRCDPISGHDNLYWYRRVMGKEIKFLLHFVKESKQDESGMPNNRFLAERTGGTYSTLKVQPAELEDSGVYFCASSQRTGKTGELFFGEGSRLTVL.

There are many counts of this clonotype. This chain joins TRBV18 and TRBJ2-3; the match to TRBD2 covers 11 bases. The CDR3 extends over 14 amino acids. In germline, CDR1 is KGHSH, CDR2 LQKENI. J lost 5 bases, V lost 4 bases, and 2 bases had no gene match. The CDR3 bases are TGTGCCAGCTCACTAGCGGGAGGGCGAGATACGCAGTATTTT. This codes for CASSLAGGRDTQYF.

This clonotype occurred many times. This chain connects TRBV7-9 to TRBJ2-5; D may be TRBD1 or TRBD2 (7 bases each). The CDR3 spans 15 residues. The germline CDR1 and CDR2 sequences are SEHNR and FQNEAQ (reference sequence). Trimming shortened V by 6 bases and J by 2 bases, and 16 bases separated the two germline ends. Here the CDR3 DNA reads TGTGCCAGCAGGCCGACAGGGAGGGGTCAAGAGACCCAGTACTTC. This codes for CASRPTGRGQETQYF. Filled out from reference TRBV7-9 and TRBJ2-5, the complete variable domain reads DTGVSQNPRHKITKRGQNVTFRCDPISEHNRLYWYRQTLGQGPEFLTYFQNEAQLEKSRLLSDRFSAERPKGSFSTLEIQRTEQGDSAMYLCASRPTGRGQETQYFGPGTRLLVL.

This clonotype was observed many times. This chain joins TRBV20-1 and TRBJ2-5, with 11 bases identical to TRBD2. This CDR3 is built from 16 residues. The germline V gene has CDR1 DFQATT and CDR2 SNEGSKA (reference sequence). V shed 5 bases, J shed 4 bases, and the junction held 12 bases outside the gene matches. The CDR3 protein is CSARTTTTSGTETQYF. DNA for the CDR3: TGCAGTGCTCGCACTACCACGACTAGCGGGACAGAGACCCAGTACTTC.

In its sample, this clonotype was seen a few times. This chain uses TRBV5-6 with TRBJ2-5; perhaps D is TRBD1 or TRBD2 (5 bases each). The length of the CDR3 is 15 residues. Trimming stripped 4 bases from V and 2 bases from J, with 15 bases between. Germline V lookup: CDR1 SGHDT, CDR2 YYEEEE. The CDR3, as DNA: TGTGCCAGCAGCCCGAGAGATGGGGGTCAAGAGACCCAGTACTTC. As protein: CASSPRDGGQETQYF.

The chain carries TRBV20-1 and TRBJ2-1; TRBD2 agrees at 7 bases. This CDR3 contains 10 residues. The germline V gene has CDR1 DFQATT and CDR2 SNEGSKA (reference sequence). The V and J ends lost 6 bases and 14 bases, in that order; junction bases with no gene match: 7. CDR3 nucleotides: TGCAGTGCCGGGTCGAGCGGGGAGTTCTTC. It is translated as CSAGSSGEFF.